This is a list of T cell receptor beta chains from one sample in a study of blood T cell repertoires in COVID-19. The table came from immunoSEQ multiplex PCR; TCRdb's copy has only in-frame clones and leaves some out. The table records some 210,000 clones, about 83% of them present only once. Sequencing was done on a sample of peripheral blood. These receptors came from a woman between 45 and 60 years old with active or convalescent COVID-19. Both conserved end residues are part of each CDR3. The D gene is left open where the match is weak. The listing skips clone size in some rows; elsewhere it reads once, few, many or a size class.

V gene: TRBV11-3
D gene: TRBD2
clone size: NA
CDR3 length: 16
J gene: TRBJ2-1
CDR3 DNA: TGTGCCAGCAGCTTAGTTTCCGCGGGGGGGCTCAATGAGCAGTTCTTC
CDR3 protein: CASSLVSAGGLNEQFF

V gene: TRBV12-3/TRBV12-4
D gene: TRBD1
clone size: once
CDR3 length: 13
J gene: TRBJ1-2
CDR3 DNA: TGTGCCAGCAGCCGGGCGACAGGGTCCGGCTACACCTTC
CDR3 protein: CASSRATGSGYTF

V gene: TRBV6-1
D gene: NA
clone size: NA
CDR3 length: 14
J gene: TRBJ1-2
CDR3 DNA: TGTGCCAGCAGTGAAGGGGGGGGGTCCTATGGCTACACCTTC
CDR3 protein: CASSEGGGSYGYTF

V gene: TRBV5-4
D gene: NA
clone size: NA
CDR3 length: 13
J gene: TRBJ2-3
CDR3 DNA: TGTGCCAGCAGCTTGGTTGCGGTAGATACGCAGTATTTT
CDR3 protein: CASSLVAVDTQYF

V gene: TRBV7-6
D gene: NA
clone size: NA
CDR3 length: 14
J gene: TRBJ1-1
CDR3 DNA: TGTGCCAGCAGCCGAGTGGGGGGGAACACTGAAGCTTTCTTT
CDR3 protein: CASSRVGGNTEAFF

V gene: TRBV5-1
D gene: TRBD1
clone size: NA
CDR3 length: 15
J gene: TRBJ1-3
CDR3 DNA: TGCGCCAGCAGCGCCCAACAGGGGGCTGGAAACACCATATATTTT
CDR3 protein: CASSAQQGAGNTIYF

V gene: TRBV5-6
D gene: NA
clone size: NA
CDR3 length: 12
J gene: TRBJ2-7
CDR3 DNA: TGTGCCAGCAGCTCTCAGGGTTTCGAGCAGTACTTC
CDR3 protein: CASSSQGFEQYF

V gene: TRBV19
D gene: NA
clone size: NA
CDR3 length: 13
J gene: TRBJ1-1
CDR3 DNA: TGTGCCAGTAGTATAGGTCCAGGGTTTTCGGCTTTCTTT
CDR3 protein: CASSIGPGFSAFF

V gene: TRBV9
D gene: NA
clone size: NA
CDR3 length: 11
J gene: TRBJ2-1
CDR3 DNA: TGTGCCAGCAGCGTTAACAATGAGCAGTTCTTC
CDR3 protein: CASSVNNEQFF

V gene: TRBV2
D gene: NA
clone size: NA
CDR3 length: 11
J gene: TRBJ2-5
CDR3 DNA: TGTGCCAGCAGTGTAGAAAAGACCCAGTACTTC
CDR3 protein: CASSVEKTQYF

V gene: TRBV7-9
D gene: NA
clone size: NA
CDR3 length: 15
J gene: TRBJ1-2
CDR3 DNA: TGTGCCAGCAGCCGACCGCCAGACACCTACTATGGCTACACCTTC
CDR3 protein: CASSRPPDTYYGYTF

V gene: TRBV28
D gene: NA
clone size: NA
CDR3 length: 14
J gene: TRBJ1-3
CDR3 DNA: TGTGCCAGCAGTTTACTGGGGGGTAGGGACACCATATATTTT
CDR3 protein: CASSLLGGRDTIYF

V gene: TRBV10-2
D gene: NA
clone size: NA
CDR3 length: 13
J gene: TRBJ1-1
CDR3 DNA: TGCGCCAGCAGTAGACAGCGCGGCGAGGAAGCTTTCTTT
CDR3 protein: CASSRQRGEEAFF

V gene: TRBV7-3
D gene: NA
clone size: NA
CDR3 length: 15
J gene: TRBJ2-2
CDR3 DNA: TGTGCCAGCAGCTTAGGTAGAGGAAACACCGGGGAGCTGTTTTTT
CDR3 protein: CASSLGRGNTGELFF